This entry lists 6 T cell receptor beta chains sequenced from one sample in a study of metastatic and nonmetastatic thyroid tumors. Ahead of thyroid surgery, no patient had received treatment of any kind. Through MiXCR, TCRdb re-clonotyped the PCR reads. The repertoire has about 92,000 clones, 14% to 15% of them found once; the top ten carry about 3.6%. Sequencing input: blood. Every receptor here comes from a female donor with papillary thyroid cancer or a benign thyroid nodule (not recorded which). Some clones in this sample may be carry-over from other donors' samples.

This clone appeared many times. The rearrangement joins TRBV4-2 to TRBJ1-1; perhaps TRBD1 as D (6 bases). Germline CDR1 reads LGHNA; CDR2 reads YNFKEQ. The length of the CDR3 is 15 residues. V dropped 0 bases and J dropped 8 bases, with 16 bases sitting between them. CDR3 amino acids: CASSQDNLGGMEAFF. The CDR3, as DNA: TGTGCCAGCAGCCAAGATAATCTTGGGGGCATGGAAGCTTTCTTT.

In its sample, this clone was seen many times. The chain has TRBV24-1 and TRBJ1-1; D is unresolved. V lost 5 bases, J lost 4 bases, and 10 bases lay in between. Germline CDR1 reads KGHDR; CDR2 reads SFDVKD. The CDR3 is made up of 13 amino acids. This CDR3 reads CATSGGGGTEAFF. The CDR3 nucleotides read TGTGCCACCAGTGGGGGAGGTGGCACTGAAGCTTTCTTT.

This clone has ten or more counts. The CDR3 bases are TGTGCCAGCAGCCCCTGGGGGACCAAAAACATTCAGTACTTC. Translated, it gives CASSPWGTKNIQYF. The chain links TRBV7-2 to TRBJ2-4; either TRBD1 or TRBD2 may fit D (5 bases each). The CDR3 totals 14 residues. Deletions cut 5 bases from V and 2 bases from J, with 10 bases between. Germline V gene lookup returns CDR1 SGHTA and CDR2 FQGNSA.

This clone occurred many times. V gene TRBV20-1 combines with J gene TRBJ2-1; 9 bases align to TRBD1. This CDR3 has 15 amino acids. The V gene's germline CDR1 is DFQATT and CDR2 SNEGSKA (reference sequence). The ends lost 2 bases at V and 6 bases at J; junction bases unmatched: 8. CDR3 region: CSARPWTGEVNEQFF. The CDR3 DNA is TGCAGTGCTAGACCTTGGACAGGGGAGGTCAATGAGCAGTTCTTC.

The chain links TRBV20-1 to TRBJ1-2; D uncertain. The CDR3 is made up of 15 amino acids. Germline CDR1 DFQATT, CDR2 SNEGSKA (reference sequence). Trimming took 5 bases from V and 5 from J, leaving 21 bases between them. CDR3 in DNA: TGCAGTGCTGGGTGGGTGGAGGGCTTGGGTTATGGCTACACCTTC. Protein sequence: CSAGWVEGLGYGYTF.

The V gene is TRBV20-1, the J gene TRBJ2-3; D remains ambiguous. Germline assignment: CDR1 DFQATT and CDR2 SNEGSKA (reference sequence). Trimming shortened V by 5 bases and J by 0 bases, and 15 bases separated the two germline ends. The CDR3 is made up of 15 amino acids. In nucleotides, the CDR3 is TGCAGTGCTCCCTTGGTAGCCATTAGCACAGATACGCAGTATTTT. Translated, it gives CSAPLVAISTDTQYF.